This T cell receptor beta chain was observed in a study of T-cell reconstitution after alpha-beta-depleted transplantation in children. Unique molecular identifiers tagged the TCRbeta library. One entry per CDR3 protein results from TCRdb running MiXCR on the PCR reads. Among approximately 200,000 distinct CDR3 sequences, just over 14% were seen once, and the ten largest hold less than 15%. This clonotype was recorded at least ten times. One end of the junction fails to match germline, which may point to a read error. This TCR derives from a human donor who donated a stem cell graft to a child with acute lymphoblastic leukemia. Sequencing was performed on PBMCs from the stem cell graft donor, taken from the stem cell graft.

CDR3 DNA sequence: TGCGCCAGCAGCTTGGACAGGGGGAGTTGTGTCTTT. Amino acid sequence: CASSLDRGSCVF. V is TRBV5-6 and J is TRBJ1-1; 10 nucleotides line up with TRBD1. Germline V lookup: CDR1 SGHDT, CDR2 YYEEEE. The CDR3 contains 12 residues. The variable domain in full, with the rest retrieved from reference TRBV5-6 and TRBJ1-1, is DAGVTQSPTHLIKTRGQQVTLRCSPKSGHDTVSWYQQALGQGPQFIFQYYEEEERQRGNFPDRFSGHQFPNYSSELNVNALLLGDSALYLCASSLDRGSCVFGQGTRLTVV.